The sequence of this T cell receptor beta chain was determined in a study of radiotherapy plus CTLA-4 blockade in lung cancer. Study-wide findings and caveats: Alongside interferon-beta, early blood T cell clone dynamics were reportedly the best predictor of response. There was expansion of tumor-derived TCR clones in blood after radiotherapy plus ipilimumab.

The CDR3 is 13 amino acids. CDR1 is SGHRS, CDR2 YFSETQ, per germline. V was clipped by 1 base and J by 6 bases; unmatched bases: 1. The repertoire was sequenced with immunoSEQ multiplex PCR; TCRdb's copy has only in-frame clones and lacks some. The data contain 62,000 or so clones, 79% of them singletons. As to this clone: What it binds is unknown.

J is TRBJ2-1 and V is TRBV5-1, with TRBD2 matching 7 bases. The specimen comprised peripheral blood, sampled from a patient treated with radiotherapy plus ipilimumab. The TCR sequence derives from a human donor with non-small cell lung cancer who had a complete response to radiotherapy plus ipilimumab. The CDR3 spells CASSLTSANEQFF. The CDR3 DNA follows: TGCGCCAGCAGCTTGACTAGCGCCAATGAGCAGTTCTTC.